This entry concerns a single T cell receptor (beta chain). Its matching antigen is unknown. Tumor samples used roughly 20-50 mg of diced tissue. The repertoire was sequenced with immunoSEQ multiplex PCR; TCRdb's copy has only in-frame clones and lacks some. The sample contains about 5,000 clones, 60% to 75% of which appear only once. These data belong to a study of early stage breast cancer tumors. Study-wide points: Commonly generated sequences made up most enriched TCRB sequences shared between patients.

The CDR3 is 19 residues long. V usage is TRBV21-1 and J usage is TRBJ2-3; the D call TRBD2 from the table was never checked on the DNA. TRBV21-1 is tagged as a pseudogene. Sequenced: breast tumor tissue. This sequence was found in a person in their fifties with breast cancer. DNA of the CDR3: TGTGCCAGCAGCCAGCAAAACGTCTCCGCGGAGGGGTTCACGGACGTCCAGTATTTT. It yields the protein CASSQQNVSAEGFTDVQYF.